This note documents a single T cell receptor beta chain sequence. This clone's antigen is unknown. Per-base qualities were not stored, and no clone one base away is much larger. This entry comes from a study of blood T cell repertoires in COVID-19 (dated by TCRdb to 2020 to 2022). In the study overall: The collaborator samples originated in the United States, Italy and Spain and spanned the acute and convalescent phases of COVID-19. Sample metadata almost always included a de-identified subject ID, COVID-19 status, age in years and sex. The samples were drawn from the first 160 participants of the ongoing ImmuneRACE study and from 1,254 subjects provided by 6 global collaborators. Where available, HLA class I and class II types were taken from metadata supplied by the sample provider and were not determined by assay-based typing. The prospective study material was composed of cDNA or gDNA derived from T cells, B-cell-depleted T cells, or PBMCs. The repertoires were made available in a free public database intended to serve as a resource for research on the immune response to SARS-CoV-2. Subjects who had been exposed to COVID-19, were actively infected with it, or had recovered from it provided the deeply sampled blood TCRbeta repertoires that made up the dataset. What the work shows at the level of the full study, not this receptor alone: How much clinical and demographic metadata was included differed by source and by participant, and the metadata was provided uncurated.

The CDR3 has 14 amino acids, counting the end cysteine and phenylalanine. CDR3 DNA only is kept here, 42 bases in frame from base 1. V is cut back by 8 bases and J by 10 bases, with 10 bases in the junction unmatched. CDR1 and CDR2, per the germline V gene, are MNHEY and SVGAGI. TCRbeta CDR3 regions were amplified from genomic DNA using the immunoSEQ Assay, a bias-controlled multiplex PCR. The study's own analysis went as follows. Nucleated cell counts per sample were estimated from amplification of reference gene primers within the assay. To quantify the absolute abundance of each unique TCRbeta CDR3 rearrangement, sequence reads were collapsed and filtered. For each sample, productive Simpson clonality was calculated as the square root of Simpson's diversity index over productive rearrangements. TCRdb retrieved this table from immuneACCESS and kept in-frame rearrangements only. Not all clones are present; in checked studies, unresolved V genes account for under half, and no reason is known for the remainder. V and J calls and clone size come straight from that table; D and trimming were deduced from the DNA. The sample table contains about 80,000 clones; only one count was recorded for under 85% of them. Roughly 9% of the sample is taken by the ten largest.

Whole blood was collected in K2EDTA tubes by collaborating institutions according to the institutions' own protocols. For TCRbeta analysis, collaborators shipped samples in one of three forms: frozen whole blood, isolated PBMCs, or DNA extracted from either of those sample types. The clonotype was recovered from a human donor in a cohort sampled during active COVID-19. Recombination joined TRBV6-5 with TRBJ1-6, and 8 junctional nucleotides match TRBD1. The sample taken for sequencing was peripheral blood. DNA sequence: TGTGCCAGCGGGACGGACAGGGAAACATCACCCCTCCACTTT. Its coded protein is CASGTDRETSPLHF.